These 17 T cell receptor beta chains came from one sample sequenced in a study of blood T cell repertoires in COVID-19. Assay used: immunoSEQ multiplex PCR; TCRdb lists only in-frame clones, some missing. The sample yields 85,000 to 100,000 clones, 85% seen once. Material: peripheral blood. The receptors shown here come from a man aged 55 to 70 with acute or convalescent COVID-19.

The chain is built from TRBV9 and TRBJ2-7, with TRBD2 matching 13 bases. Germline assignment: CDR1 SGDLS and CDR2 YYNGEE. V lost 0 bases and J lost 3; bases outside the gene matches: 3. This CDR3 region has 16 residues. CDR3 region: CASSVELAGGYYEQYF. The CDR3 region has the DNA TGTGCCAGCAGCGTAGAACTAGCGGGAGGGTACTACGAGCAGTACTTC.

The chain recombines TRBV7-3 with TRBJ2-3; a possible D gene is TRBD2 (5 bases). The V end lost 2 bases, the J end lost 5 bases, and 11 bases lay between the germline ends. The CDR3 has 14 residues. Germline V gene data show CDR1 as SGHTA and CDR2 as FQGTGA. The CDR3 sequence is CASSLGLGRDTQYF. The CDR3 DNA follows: TGTGCCAGCAGCTTAGGGCTAGGGAGAGATACGCAGTATTTT.

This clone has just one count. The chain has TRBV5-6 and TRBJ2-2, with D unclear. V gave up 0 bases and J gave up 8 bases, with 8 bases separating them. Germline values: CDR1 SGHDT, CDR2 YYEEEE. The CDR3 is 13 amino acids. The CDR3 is CASSLGSLGELFF. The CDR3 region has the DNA TGTGCCAGCAGCTTGGGTAGCTTGGGGGAGCTGTTTTTT.

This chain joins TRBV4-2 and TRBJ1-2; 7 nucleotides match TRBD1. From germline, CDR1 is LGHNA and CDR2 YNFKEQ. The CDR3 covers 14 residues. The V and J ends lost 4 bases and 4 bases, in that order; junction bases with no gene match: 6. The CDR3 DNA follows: TGTGCCAGCAGCCCCCTCGCAGGGGGCTATGGCTACACCTTC. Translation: CASSPLAGGYGYTF.

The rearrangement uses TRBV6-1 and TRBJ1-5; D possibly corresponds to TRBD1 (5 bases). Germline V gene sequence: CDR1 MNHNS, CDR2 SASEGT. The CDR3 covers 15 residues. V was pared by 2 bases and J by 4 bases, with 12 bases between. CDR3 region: CASSEFIGDNQPQHF. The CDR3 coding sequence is TGTGCCAGCAGTGAATTCATAGGGGATAATCAGCCCCAGCATTTT.

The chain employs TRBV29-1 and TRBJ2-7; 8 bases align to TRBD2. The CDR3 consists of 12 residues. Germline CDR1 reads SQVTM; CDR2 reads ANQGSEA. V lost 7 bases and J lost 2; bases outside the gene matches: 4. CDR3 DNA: TGCAGCGCCTTAGCGGGAACCTACGAGCAGTACTTC. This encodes CSALAGTYEQYF.

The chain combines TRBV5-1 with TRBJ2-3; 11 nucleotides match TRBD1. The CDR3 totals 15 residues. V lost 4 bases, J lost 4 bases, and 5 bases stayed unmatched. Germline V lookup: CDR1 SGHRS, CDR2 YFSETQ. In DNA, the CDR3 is TGCGCCAGCAGCGTGGACAGGGGGCGCGCAGATACGCAGTATTTT. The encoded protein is CASSVDRGRADTQYF.

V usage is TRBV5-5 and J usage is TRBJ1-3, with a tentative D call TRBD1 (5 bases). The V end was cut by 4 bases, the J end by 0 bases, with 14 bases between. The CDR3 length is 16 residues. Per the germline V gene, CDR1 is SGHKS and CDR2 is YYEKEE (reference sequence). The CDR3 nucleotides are TGTGCCAGCAGCCCCGCAAGGGGATACTCTGGAAACACCATATATTTT. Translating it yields CASSPARGYSGNTIYF.

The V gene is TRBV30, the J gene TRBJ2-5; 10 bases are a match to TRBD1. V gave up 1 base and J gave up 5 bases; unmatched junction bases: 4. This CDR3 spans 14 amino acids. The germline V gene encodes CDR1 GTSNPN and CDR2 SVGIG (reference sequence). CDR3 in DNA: TGTGCCTGGAGTGGGACAGGGGGTGGGGAGACCCAGTACTTC. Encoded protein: CAWSGTGGGETQYF.

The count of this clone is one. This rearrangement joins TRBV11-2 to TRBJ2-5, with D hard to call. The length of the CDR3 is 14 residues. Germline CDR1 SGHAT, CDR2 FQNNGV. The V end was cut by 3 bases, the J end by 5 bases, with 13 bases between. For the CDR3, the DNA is TGTGCCAGCAGCTTCGCCTTCGTTCAGGAGACCCAGTACTTC. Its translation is CASSFAFVQETQYF.

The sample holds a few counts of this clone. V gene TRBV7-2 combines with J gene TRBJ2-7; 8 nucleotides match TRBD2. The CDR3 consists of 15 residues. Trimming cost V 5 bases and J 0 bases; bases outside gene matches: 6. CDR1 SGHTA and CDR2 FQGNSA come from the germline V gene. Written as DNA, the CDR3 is TGTGCCAGCAGCCCCTCAGCGGGAGTCTCCTACGAGCAGTACTTC. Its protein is CASSPSAGVSYEQYF.

The CDR3 nucleotides are TGTGCCAGCAGCCGACAGGGGGCGCAGGGCTATGGCTACACCTTC. Protein product: CASSRQGAQGYGYTF. The chain has TRBV6-5 and TRBJ1-2; 10 nucleotides match TRBD1. CDR1 is MNHEY, CDR2 SVGAGI, per germline. V was clipped by 6 bases and J by 4 bases; unmatched bases: 8. This CDR3 contains 15 residues.

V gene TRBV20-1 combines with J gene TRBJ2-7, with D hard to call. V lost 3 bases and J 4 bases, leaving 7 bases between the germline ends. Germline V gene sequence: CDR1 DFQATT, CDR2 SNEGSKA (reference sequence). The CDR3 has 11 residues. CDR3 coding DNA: TGCAGTGCTAGGAGGCCATACGAGCAGTACTTC. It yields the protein CSARRPYEQYF.

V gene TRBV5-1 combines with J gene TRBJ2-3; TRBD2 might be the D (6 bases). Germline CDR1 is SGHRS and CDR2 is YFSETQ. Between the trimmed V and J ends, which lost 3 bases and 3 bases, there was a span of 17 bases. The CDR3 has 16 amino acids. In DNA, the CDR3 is TGCGCCAGCAGCTCGAAAACTAGCAGCAAAACAGATACGCAGTATTTT. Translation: CASSSKTSSKTDTQYF.

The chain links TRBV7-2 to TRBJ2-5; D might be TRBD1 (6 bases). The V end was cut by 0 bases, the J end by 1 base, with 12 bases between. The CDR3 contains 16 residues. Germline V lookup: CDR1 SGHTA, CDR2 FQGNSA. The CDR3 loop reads CASSLAGTWPQETQYF. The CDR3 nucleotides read TGTGCCAGCAGCTTAGCGGGGACATGGCCCCAAGAGACCCAGTACTTC.

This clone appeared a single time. CDR3 coding DNA: TGCGCCAGCAGCCAAGGCGGGGGAGGGGCTTTCTTT. It codes for CASSQGGGGAFF. The V call is TRBV4-3, the J call TRBJ1-1; TRBD1 might be the D (5 bases). The CDR3 is made up of 12 amino acids. The germline V gene encodes CDR1 LGHNA and CDR2 YSLEER. V lost 1 base and J lost 11, with 11 bases in between.

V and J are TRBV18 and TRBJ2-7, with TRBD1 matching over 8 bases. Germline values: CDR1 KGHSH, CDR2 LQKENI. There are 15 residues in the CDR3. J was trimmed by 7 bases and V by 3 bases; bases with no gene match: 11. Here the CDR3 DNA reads TGTGCCAGCTCACCCAAGGCCCAGGGGGCTTCTGAGCAGTACTTC. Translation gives CASSPKAQGASEQYF. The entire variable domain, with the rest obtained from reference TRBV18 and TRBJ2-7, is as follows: NAGVMQNPRHLVRRRGQEARLRCSPMKGHSHVYWYRQLPEEGLKFMVYLQKENIIDESGMPKERFSAEFPKEGPSILRIQQVVRGDSAAYFCASSPKAQGASEQYFGPGTRLTVT.